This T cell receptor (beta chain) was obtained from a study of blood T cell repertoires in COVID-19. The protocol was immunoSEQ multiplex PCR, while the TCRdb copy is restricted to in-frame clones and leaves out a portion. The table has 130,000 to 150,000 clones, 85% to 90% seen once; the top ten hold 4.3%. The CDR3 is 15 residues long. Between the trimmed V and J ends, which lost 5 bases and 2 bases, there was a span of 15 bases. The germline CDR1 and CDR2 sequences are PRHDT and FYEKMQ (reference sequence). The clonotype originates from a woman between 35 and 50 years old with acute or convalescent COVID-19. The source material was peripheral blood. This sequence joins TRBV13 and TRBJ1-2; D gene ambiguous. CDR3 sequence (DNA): TGTGCCAGCAGCCTGGGAGACAAGTCCAACTATGGCTACACCTTC. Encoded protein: CASSLGDKSNYGYTF.